Presented here are 21 T cell receptor beta chains from one specimen sequenced in a study of blood T cells in healthy people across ages. Sample-barcoded 5' priming and a J-beta primer mix drove a second PCR of about 6 to 11 cycles. TCRdb fed the 5' RACE reads into MiXCR, producing one record per CDR3 protein. The sample shows over 1,300,000 distinct CDR3 sequences, roughly 64% of them seen only once. The sequenced sample was blood. The receptors stem from a man aged 18 to 30 in good health.

V and J are TRBV20-1 and TRBJ2-7; 7 bases line up with TRBD2. V lost 6 bases, J lost 0 bases, and 5 bases stayed unmatched. The CDR3 consists of 13 residues. In germline, CDR1 is DFQATT, CDR2 SNEGSKA (reference sequence). CDR3 loop: CSAPSGLSYEQYF. CDR3 DNA sequence: TGCAGTGCCCCTAGCGGTCTCTCCTACGAGCAGTACTTC.

This clonotype was observed a handful of times. This chain uses TRBV12-3 or TRBV12-4 with TRBJ2-3, with 7 bases that match TRBD1. With V trimmed by 6 bases and J by 3 bases, 6 bases remained unmatched. This CDR3 contains 14 residues. In DNA form, the CDR3 reads TGTGCCAGCAGATCGGCAGGGGGAACAGATACGCAGTATTTT. Residues: CASRSAGGTDTQYF.

The rearrangement uses TRBV28 and TRBJ2-3, with no clear D. This CDR3 has 15 amino acids. Looked up from germline, CDR1 is MDHEN and CDR2 is SYDVKM. V dropped 1 base and J dropped 2 bases, with 10 bases sitting between them. The CDR3 protein is CASSLSPAFTDTQYF. CDR3 DNA sequence: TGTGCCAGCAGTTTATCCCCGGCCTTCACAGATACGCAGTATTTT.

This clonotype has only one observation. The gene calls are TRBV20-1 and TRBJ2-7; D is perhaps TRBD1 or TRBD2 (5 bases each). From germline, CDR1 is DFQATT and CDR2 SNEGSKA (reference sequence). Trimming cost V 1 base and J 4 bases, with 23 bases left between them. The CDR3 extends over 17 amino acids. The CDR3 coding sequence is TGCAGTGCTAGAGGTACTATCGTGAGTGAGGGGACGTACGAGCAGTACTTC. Amino acids: CSARGTIVSEGTYEQYF.

DNA of the CDR3: TGTGCCATCAGTGAGGAAGGGTCTGGCTATGGCTACACCTTC. This codes for CAISEEGSGYGYTF. J is TRBJ1-2 and V is TRBV10-3, with unresolved D. The CDR3 has 14 amino acids. Trimming took 2 bases from V and 4 from J, leaving 11 bases between them. From germline, CDR1 is ENHRY and CDR2 SYGVKD.

This clonotype has more than one count but fewer than ten. CDR3 loop: CASSQEGTVYGYTF. CDR3 in DNA: TGCGCCAGCAGCCAAGAAGGGACAGTCTATGGCTACACCTTC. This chain uses TRBV4-3 with TRBJ1-2, with TRBD1 matching 7 bases. Losses at the gene ends were 0 bases for V and 4 bases for J; bases not matched to a gene: 2. Germline V CDR1 and CDR2: LGHNA, YSLEER. This CDR3 contains 14 residues.

J is TRBJ1-2 and V is TRBV6-1, with TRBD1 as a possible D gene (5 bases). The V end lost 2 bases, the J end lost 3 bases, and 10 bases lay between the germline ends. There are 14 residues in the CDR3. Germline values: CDR1 MNHNS, CDR2 SASEGT. The CDR3 nucleotides are TGTGCCAGCAGTGAAAGGGGTGTGTACTATGGCTACACCTTC. As protein: CASSERGVYYGYTF.

The chain joins TRBV4-1 to TRBJ2-3; tentative D call: TRBD2 (5 bases). Germline CDR1 is MGHRA and CDR2 is YSYEKL. V lost 4 bases and J 5 bases, leaving 19 bases between the germline ends. This CDR3 is built from 16 residues. The CDR3 region is CASSPPHGTSGDTQYF. The DNA of the CDR3 is TGCGCCAGCAGCCCACCCCACGGTACTAGTGGAGATACGCAGTATTTT.

This clonotype has only a few counts. The chain has TRBV10-3 and TRBJ1-4, with TRBD1 matching over 10 bases. J gave up 7 bases and V 10 bases, and 6 bases lay outside the gene matches. The CDR3 consists of 13 residues. Germline loops: CDR1 ENHRY, CDR2 SYGVKD. CDR3 coding DNA: TGTGCCAACGGGACAGGGGATGGTGAAAAACTGTTTTTT. Protein product: CANGTGDGEKLFF.

In its sample, this clonotype was seen many times. The chain employs TRBV28 and TRBJ2-7; 10 nucleotides line up with TRBD2. This CDR3 contains 15 residues. Looked up from germline, CDR1 is MDHEN and CDR2 is SYDVKM. V lost 7 bases and J lost 2; bases outside the gene matches: 8. The CDR3 loop reads CASKTSGGETYEQYF. The DNA of the CDR3 is TGTGCCAGCAAAACCAGCGGGGGGGAAACCTACGAGCAGTACTTC.

The chain is built from TRBV10-3 and TRBJ2-2; D unclear. The CDR3 is 14 residues long. Trimming left V 4 bases short and J 6 bases short, with 12 bases between. Germline V CDR1 and CDR2: ENHRY, SYGVKD. CDR3: CAISVAATSGELFF. The CDR3 coding sequence is TGTGCCATCAGTGTGGCAGCCACCTCCGGGGAGCTGTTTTTT.

The DNA of the CDR3 is TGCAGTGCTAGAGGGGACAGGGTAGACGAGCAGTACTTC. It specifies CSARGDRVDEQYF. The chain joins TRBV20-1 to TRBJ2-7; 9 bases are shared with TRBD1. The CDR3 runs to 13 residues. V shed 1 base and J 5 bases; nucleotides not matched to a gene: 3. CDR1 DFQATT and CDR2 SNEGSKA come from the germline V gene (reference sequence).

This sequence joins TRBV6-5 and TRBJ2-7; 7 nucleotides agree with TRBD1. Germline CDR1 reads MNHEY; CDR2 reads SVGAGI. The CDR3 runs to 16 residues. The V segment lost 4 bases and the J segment 2 bases; nucleotides outside the gene matches: 11. The CDR3 sequence: CASSWSTGIPTYEQYF. For the CDR3, the DNA is TGTGCCAGCAGTTGGTCGACAGGGATCCCTACCTACGAGCAGTACTTC.

V and J are TRBV7-2 and TRBJ2-5; possible D gene TRBD1, 6 bases. The J call is doubtful: the DNA matches TRBJ2-7 better. This CDR3 spans 13 amino acids. Germline CDR1 is SGHTA and CDR2 is FQGNSA. CDR3 region: CASSLGHPPEQYF. CDR3 DNA sequence: TGTGCCAGCAGCCTGGGACACCCTCCCGAGCAGTACTTC.

The V and J genes are TRBV20-1 and TRBJ2-1, with TRBD1 identical over 9 bases. The germline CDR1 and CDR2 sequences are DFQATT and SNEGSKA (reference sequence). CDR3 length: 17 residues. V gave up 3 bases and J gave up 9 bases; unmatched junction bases: 18. The CDR3 DNA reads as TGCAGTGCTAGGGGACAGGGTGATTCCGGGCCGCGAGCTGAGCAGTTCTTC. Translating it yields CSARGQGDSGPRAEQFF.

The chain is built from TRBV12-3 or TRBV12-4 and TRBJ2-2; TRBD1 might be the D (7 bases). The germline V and J ends were trimmed by 5 bases and 6 bases, with 13 bases remaining between them. This CDR3 has 14 amino acids. The CDR3 protein is CASSGTGEAGELFF. The CDR3 bases are TGTGCCAGCAGTGGAACAGGGGAGGCCGGGGAGCTGTTTTTT.

This clonotype was found a few times. The V gene is TRBV7-2, the J gene TRBJ2-5; TRBD2 matches 8 bases. CDR3 length equals 15 residues. Germline trimming cut 0 bases from V and 1 base from J; bases unmatched to any gene: 1. The germline CDR1 and CDR2 sequences are SGHTA and FQGNSA. DNA for the CDR3: TGTGCCAGCAGCTTAGCCGGGGGGGCCCAAGAGACCCAGTACTTC. Its protein product is CASSLAGGAQETQYF. The variable domain in full, with the rest retrieved from reference TRBV7-2 and TRBJ2-5, is GAGVSQSPSNKVTEKGKDVELRCDPISGHTALYWYRQSLGQGLEFLIYFQGNSAPDKSGLPSDRFSAERTGGSVSTLTIQRTQQEDSAVYLCASSLAGGAQETQYFGPGTRLLVL.

V and J are TRBV20-1 and TRBJ1-2; D is unresolved. The V gene lost 0 bases and the J gene lost 8 bases, with 10 bases spanning the gap. The CDR3 contains 12 residues. CDR1 and CDR2 (germline): DFQATT, SNEGSKA (reference sequence). As DNA, the CDR3 is TGCAGTGCTAGAGATGAATATAGCGGCTACACCTTC. It encodes CSARDEYSGYTF.

This clonotype came up a few times. The CDR3 nucleotides read TGTGCCATCAGTGACCCTGGGACTAGCGGGATAGCAGTTACAGATACGCAGTATTTT. This translates into CAISDPGTSGIAVTDTQYF. The rearrangement links TRBV10-3 to TRBJ2-3; TRBD2 aligns across 13 bases. Germline-derived CDR1 and CDR2 are ENHRY and SYGVKD. J gave up 3 bases and V 3 bases, and 12 bases lay outside the gene matches. The CDR3 consists of 19 residues.

The rearrangement joins TRBV6-5 to TRBJ1-4; the D gene is possibly TRBD1 (5 bases). The CDR3 length is 14 residues. CDR1 is MNHEY and CDR2 is SVGAGI in the germline V gene. Trimming took off 3 bases at V and 8 bases at J, with 13 bases between the two ends. The CDR3 DNA reads TGTGCCAGCAGTTATGGTAGGGGCCCCGAAAAACTGTTTTTT. Residues: CASSYGRGPEKLFF.

This clonotype came up once. V is TRBV5-1 and J is TRBJ2-1; D might be TRBD2 (5 bases). Trimming stripped 3 bases from V and 11 bases from J, with 15 bases between. Germline-derived CDR1 and CDR2 are SGHRS and YFSETQ. This CDR3 is built from 13 residues. CDR3 region: CASSSTVGGQQFF. CDR3 DNA sequence: TGCGCCAGCAGCTCTACGGTCGGAGGCCAGCAGTTCTTC.